The next 23 T cell receptor beta chains were all read from a single sample in a study of beta chain features in type 1 diabetes. As every portion of the isolated RNA was reverse transcribed, the sequencing read expressed TCRB transcripts. Sequencing used immunoSEQ multiplex PCR; TCRdb keeps in-frame clones, though not all of them. Of around 500,000 clones listed, about an eighth were seen once; the top ten hold 0.045% to 0.06%. Sequences were obtained from naive CD4+ T cells from blood. These TCRs come from a woman aged 18-30 years in good health.

A few counts support this clone. The CDR3 here is CASSAQRGSNEKLFF. CDR3 sequence (DNA): TGTGCCAGCAGCGCCCAGCGGGGTTCTAATGAAAAACTGTTTTTT. The rearrangement uses TRBV5-4 and TRBJ1-4; D not certain. Germline V gives CDR1 SGHNT, CDR2 YYREEE (reference sequence). The CDR3 loop spans 15 amino acids. Trimming left V 4 bases short and J 3 bases short, with 13 bases between.

This clone occurred a few times. The CDR3 loop reads CASTSDRLYGYTF. For the CDR3, the DNA is TGTGCCAGTACCTCAGACAGACTCTATGGCTACACCTTC. The chain couples TRBV19 to TRBJ1-2; possibly TRBD1 for D (5 bases). Germline CDR1 LNHDA, CDR2 SQIVND (reference sequence). The CDR3 extends over 13 amino acids. V was clipped by 7 bases and J by 4 bases, with 13 bases between them.

This clone was observed a few times. V usage is TRBV11-2 and J usage is TRBJ1-2; no definite D call. V was shortened by 0 bases and J by 5 bases, with 10 bases between the two germline ends. The CDR3 consists of 14 residues. CDR1 and CDR2 from the germline V gene are SGHAT and FQNNGV. The CDR3 region is CASSLDGRIYGYTF. The CDR3 DNA sequence: TGTGCCAGCAGCTTAGATGGCAGGATTTATGGCTACACCTTC.

Only a few counts were recorded for this clone. The chain joins TRBV7-6 to TRBJ2-1; D call uncertain. From germline, CDR1 is SGHVS and CDR2 FNYEAQ. This CDR3 region has 13 residues. V lost 7 bases to trimming and J lost 4 bases, with 11 bases between them. In DNA form, the CDR3 reads TGTGCCAGCATAAAGAGGCCGTACAATGAGCAGTTCTTC. It translates to CASIKRPYNEQFF.

This chain uses TRBV2 with TRBJ2-3, with D perhaps TRBD1 (7 bases). This CDR3 has 13 amino acids. Trimming took off 10 bases at V and 2 bases at J, with 13 bases between the two ends. The germline V gene encodes CDR1 SNHLY and CDR2 FYNNEI. CDR3 amino acids: CATRGDFTDTQYF. For the CDR3, the DNA is TGTGCCACCAGGGGGGACTTCACAGATACGCAGTATTTT.

The genes are TRBV5-1 and TRBJ2-2; 7 bases agree with TRBD1. The junction had 8 bases not matched to a gene; V was cut back by 0 bases and J by 6 bases. Per the germline V gene, CDR1 is SGHRS and CDR2 is YFSETQ. The CDR3 consists of 16 residues. The CDR3 is CASSLGDRDVPGELFF. The CDR3 DNA reads TGCGCCAGCAGCTTGGGAGACAGGGATGTCCCCGGGGAGCTGTTTTTT. Combining the CDR3 with reference TRBV5-1 and TRBJ2-2 gives the whole variable domain KAGVTQTPRYLIKTRGQQVTLSCSPISGHRSVSWYQQTPGQGLQFLFEYFSETQRNKGNFPGRFSGRQFSNSRSEMNVSTLELGDSALYLCASSLGDRDVPGELFFGEGSRLTVL.

This chain uses TRBV7-8 with TRBJ2-7, with D possibly being TRBD2 (5 bases). The CDR3 contains 16 residues. Germline CDR1 reads SGHVS; CDR2 reads FQNEAQ. Trimming took off 2 bases at V and 2 bases at J, with 16 bases between the two ends. This CDR3 is CASSLRGPIKTYEQYF. In nucleotides, the CDR3 is TGTGCCAGCAGCTTACGGGGTCCCATCAAAACCTACGAGCAGTACTTC.

This clone has a handful of counts. The chain employs TRBV4-3 and TRBJ2-1, with 10 positions matching TRBD2. The CDR3 consists of 16 residues. The junction had 5 bases not matched to a gene; V was cut back by 0 bases and J by 6 bases. Per germline, CDR1 LGHNA and CDR2 YSLEER. CDR3 amino acids: CASSQDLAGVLNEQFF. CDR3 nucleotides: TGCGCCAGCAGCCAAGACCTAGCGGGGGTACTCAATGAGCAGTTCTTC.

The gene calls are TRBV10-3 and TRBJ2-1, with D maybe TRBD1 (6 bases). The CDR3 extends over 16 amino acids. Per the germline V gene, CDR1 is ENHRY and CDR2 is SYGVKD. V lost 4 bases and J lost 0, with 13 bases in between. CDR3 in DNA: TGTGCCATCAGTGCGGACAGCCCAAGCTCCTACAATGAGCAGTTCTTC. This sequence encodes CAISADSPSSYNEQFF.

To note about this clone: A much larger clone lies a single base off, so this may be a read error. The identical CDR3 is also encoded by other nucleotide sequences in the sample. This chain links TRBV7-9 with TRBJ2-3; D remains unclear. The CDR3 has 11 residues. Per the germline V gene, CDR1 is SEHNR and CDR2 is FQNEAQ (reference sequence). Trimming took off 3 bases at V and 5 bases at J, with 3 bases between the two ends. This CDR3 is CASSLQDTQYF. The DNA of the CDR3 is TGTGCCAGCAGCTTGCAAGATACGCAGTATTTT.

This sequence joins TRBV27 and TRBJ1-4; no clear D. The CDR3 has 15 residues. V lost 0 bases, J lost 3 bases, and 8 bases lay in between. Germline CDR1 and CDR2: MNHEY and SMNVEV (reference sequence). The CDR3 region has the DNA TGTGCCAGCAGTTTATCGGCCGGACCTAATGAAAAACTGTTTTTT. Its protein is CASSLSAGPNEKLFF.

This clone came up a few times. The gene calls are TRBV2 and TRBJ1-2; D might be TRBD1 (6 bases). This CDR3 is 13 amino acids long. V was cut by 6 bases and J by 3 bases, with 11 bases left in between. Germline CDR1 and CDR2: SNHLY and FYNNEI. The CDR3 region has the DNA TGTGCCAGCAGCGGACAGAAGGACTATGGCTACACCTTC. This codes for CASSGQKDYGYTF.

This clone occurred a few times. V is TRBV4-1 and J is TRBJ1-5, with D uncertain. CDR1 is MGHRA, CDR2 YSYEKL, per germline. The V and J ends lost 3 bases and 4 bases respectively, with 13 bases between them. This CDR3 is 15 amino acids long. In nucleotides, the CDR3 is TGCGCCAGCAGCCAGCCCCGGATGGGGAATCAGCCCCAGCATTTT. It yields the protein CASSQPRMGNQPQHF.

The genes are TRBV11-3 and TRBJ2-1; a weak D match, TRBD2 (8 bases). The CDR3 totals 18 residues. Germline V gives CDR1 SGHNT, CDR2 YENEEA. Trimming removed 0 bases at V and 6 bases at J, with 21 bases between. In DNA form, the CDR3 reads TGTGCCAGCAGCTTAGACAACACTGGGACTAGGGGGCTCAATGAGCAGTTCTTC. As protein: CASSLDNTGTRGLNEQFF.

The chain has TRBV21-1 and TRBJ2-3; the D call in the table, TRBD2, was not verified against the DNA. TRBV21-1 is flagged as a pseudogene. This CDR3 has 16 residues. CDR3 sequence: CASSKGSLHGTDTQYF. The CDR3 DNA sequence: TGTGCCAGCAGCAAAGGTAGCCTACATGGGACAGATACGCAGTATTTT.

The chain recombines TRBV7-7 with TRBJ2-7; 7 bases align to TRBD1. Trimming cost V 6 bases and J 1 base; bases outside gene matches: 12. The V gene's germline CDR1 is SSHAT and CDR2 FNYEAQ (reference sequence). The CDR3 spans 16 residues. The CDR3, as DNA: TGTGCCAGCAGGCGCAATGGGACAGAGTTATCCTACGAGCAGTACGTC. Translation gives CASRRNGTELSYEQYV.

A few counts support this clone. CDR3 DNA sequence: TGTGCCAGTAAACGGGGGGGAAGCACTGAAGCTTTCTTT. Translating it yields CASKRGGSTEAFF. The chain joins TRBV19 to TRBJ1-1, with D perhaps matching TRBD1 (5 bases). Germline CDR1 reads LNHDA; CDR2 reads SQIVND (reference sequence). There are 13 residues in the CDR3. Trimming took 7 bases from V and 4 from J, leaving 13 bases between them.

Concerning this clone: Because the CDR3 is missing its conserved closing phenylalanine or tryptophan, this is likely a read error. The V call is TRBV7-8, the J call TRBJ1-5; D unclear. Trimming removed 3 bases at V and 4 bases at J, with 16 bases between. CDR1 is SGHVS, CDR2 FQNEAQ, per germline. This CDR3 has 16 amino acids. CDR3 amino acids: CASSFSYPGSNQPQHL. The CDR3 DNA sequence: TGTGCCAGCAGCTTTTCGTACCCCGGGAGTAATCAGCCCCAGCATCTT.

V is TRBV7-9 and J is TRBJ2-7; D is uncertain. The ends were cut back, 1 base at V and 4 bases at J, with 8 bases in the middle. Germline V gives CDR1 SEHNR, CDR2 FQNEAQ (reference sequence). The CDR3 is made up of 13 amino acids. The CDR3 spells CASSLDPQYEQYF. The CDR3 DNA reads TGTGCCAGCAGCTTAGACCCCCAGTACGAGCAGTACTTC.

The V gene is TRBV6-1, the J gene TRBJ1-5; TRBD1 is a possible D gene (6 bases). This CDR3 has 14 amino acids. Per germline, CDR1 MNHNS and CDR2 SASEGT. V was pared by 6 bases and J by 3 bases, with 12 bases between. DNA of the CDR3: TGTGCCAGCAGCGCGTCAGGGGTCAATCAGCCCCAGCATTTT. Protein product: CASSASGVNQPQHF.

This chain connects TRBV6-1 to TRBJ1-1; D call uncertain. The CDR3 consists of 12 residues. Trimming left V 2 bases short and J 5 bases short, with 6 bases between. Per germline, CDR1 MNHNS and CDR2 SASEGT. The CDR3 region is CASSEWGTEAFF. The CDR3, as DNA: TGTGCCAGCAGTGAATGGGGTACTGAAGCTTTCTTT.

The chain has TRBV7-2 and TRBJ2-1; TRBD2 matches 7 bases. The CDR3 totals 14 residues. The V gene's germline CDR1 is SGHTA and CDR2 FQGNSA. V was clipped by 5 bases and J by 8 bases; unmatched bases: 9. CDR3: CASSRDYGSDEQFF. CDR3 in DNA: TGTGCCAGCAGCAGGGACTACGGTTCGGATGAGCAGTTCTTC.

Notes on this clone: The same CDR3 is also encoded by other DNA sequences in this sample. The chain combines TRBV7-2 with TRBJ2-5; 8 bases match TRBD1. V shed 4 bases and J 5 bases; nucleotides not matched to a gene: 3. The CDR3 is 13 amino acids. CDR1 and CDR2 from the germline V gene are SGHTA and FQGNSA. The CDR3 DNA is TGTGCCAGCAGCTCCGACAGGGGTGAGACCCAGTACTTC. It encodes CASSSDRGETQYF.